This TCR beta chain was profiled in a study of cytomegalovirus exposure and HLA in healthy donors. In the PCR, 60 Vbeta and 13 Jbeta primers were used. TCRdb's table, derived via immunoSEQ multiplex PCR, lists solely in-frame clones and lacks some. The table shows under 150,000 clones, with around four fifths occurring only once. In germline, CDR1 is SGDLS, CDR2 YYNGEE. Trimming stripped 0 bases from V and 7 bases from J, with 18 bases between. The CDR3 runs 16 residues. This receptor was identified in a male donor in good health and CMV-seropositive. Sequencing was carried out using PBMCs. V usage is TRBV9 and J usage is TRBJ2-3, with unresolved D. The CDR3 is CASSVARGDGAHTQYF. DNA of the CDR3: TGTGCCAGCAGCGTAGCCAGAGGAGATGGAGCACATACGCAGTATTTT.